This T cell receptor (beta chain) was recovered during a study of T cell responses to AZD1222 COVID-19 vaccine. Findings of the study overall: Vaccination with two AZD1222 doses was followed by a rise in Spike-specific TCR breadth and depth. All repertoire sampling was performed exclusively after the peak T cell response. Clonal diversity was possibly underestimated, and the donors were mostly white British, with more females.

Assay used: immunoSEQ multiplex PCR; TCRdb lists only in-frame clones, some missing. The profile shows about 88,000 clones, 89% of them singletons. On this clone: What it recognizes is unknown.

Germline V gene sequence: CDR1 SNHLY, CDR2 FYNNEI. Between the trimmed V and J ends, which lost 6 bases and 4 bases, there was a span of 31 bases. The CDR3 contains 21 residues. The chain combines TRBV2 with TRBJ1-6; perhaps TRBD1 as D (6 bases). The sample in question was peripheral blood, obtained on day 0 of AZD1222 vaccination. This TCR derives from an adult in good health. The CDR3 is CASRQNPGTPNRGSYNSPLHF. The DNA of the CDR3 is TGTGCCAGCAGGCAGAATCCGGGGACACCAAACCGAGGGTCTTATAATTCACCCCTCCACTTT.